One and the same sample provided the 32 T cell receptor beta chains below, sequenced in a study of CD8+ T cells in alopecia areata. Investigators isolated RNA and reverse transcribed it into cDNA to act as the sequencing template. Here immunoSEQ multiplex PCR was the method, and the copy in TCRdb shows in-frame clones only, minus some. The repertoire consists of approximately 300,000 clones, none detected only once. Cells that came from pooled cutaneous lymph nodes were sorted using CD4, CD8alpha, NKG2D, NKG2ACE and other markers. The sequenced material came from CD4+ T cells sorted from a lymph node. These TCRs come from a C3H/HeJ mouse with alopecia areata. The mouse line has the MHC haplotype H2-k.

Turning to this clone: Gene names and germline refer to mouse. The missing CDR3 end, 4 residues past where the read stops, is filled in from the germline J gene. This chain joins TRBV19 and TRBJ2-2; 7 bases map to TRBD1. The V segment lost 0 bases and the J segment 0 bases; nucleotides outside the gene matches: 2. Germline V gives CDR1 FNHDT, CDR2 SITEND (reference sequence). The CDR3 length is 16 residues. The CDR3 bases that were read are TGTGCCAGCAGTATAGTGGGACAGCCAAACACCGGG. Translated, it gives CASSIVGQPNTG. In full, the CDR3 is CASSIVGQPNTGQLYF.

Regarding this clone: Compared with germline, one end of the junction differs, possibly owing to a read error. Gene and germline names: mouse. The DNA ends 4 residues before the CDR3 does, and the rest of the CDR3 is filled in from the germline J gene. The chain is built from TRBV31 and TRBJ2-1, with a possible D match to TRBD2 (7 bases). Germline lookup yields CDR1 GKSSPN and CDR2 SITVG. The CDR3 length is 13 residues. The CDR3 DNA, read in part, is TGTGCCGGGAGGGGGGGGAACTATGCT. Amino acid sequence: CAGRGGNYA. Given in full, the CDR3 is CAGRGGNYAEQFF.

Remarks on this clone: Gene and germline names: mouse. Coverage ceases 4 residues before the CDR3 finishes, and the germline J gene fills in the end. This sample includes further DNA sequences coding for the same CDR3. V gene TRBV1 combines with J gene TRBJ2-3; 7 bases align to TRBD2. Germline CDR1 reads NSQYPW; CDR2 reads LRSPGD (reference sequence). V was clipped by 0 bases and J by 0 bases; unmatched bases: 0. CDR3 length: 15 amino acids. CDR3 sequence reads: CTCSAEGGSAETLYF. The sequenced CDR3 bases are TGCACCTGCAGTGCAGAGGGGGGGAGTGCAGAA.

Worth noting for this clone: Germline and genes here are mouse. Coverage ceases 4 residues before the CDR3 finishes, and the germline J gene fills in the end. The V and J genes are TRBV17 and TRBJ1-1; D perhaps matches TRBD1 (5 bases). CDR1 MNHDT and CDR2 YYDKIL come from the germline V gene. The CDR3 sequence is 15 residues long. CDR3 DNA, as far as it was read: TGTGCTAGCAGTAGAGATGGCACTGGGGGAGAA. It is translated as CASSRDGTGGE. The CDR3 as a whole reads CASSRDGTGGEEVFF.

Comments on this clone: Gene and germline names: mouse. The read terminates 4 residues ahead of where the CDR3 ends, so the germline J gene completes it. The same CDR3 can be traced to other DNA sequences in this sample. The V call is TRBV5, the J call TRBJ2-1; 9 positions match TRBD1. CDR1 is LGHNA and CDR2 is YNLKQL in the germline V gene (reference sequence). This CDR3 spans 15 amino acids. With V trimmed by 1 base and J by 3 bases, 1 base remained unmatched. This CDR3 reads CASSQVTGGYAEQFF. The part of the CDR3 DNA that was read is TGTGCCAGCAGCCAAGTGACAGGGGGCTATGCT.

This clone appeared a few times. Genes and germline come from the mouse. The read ends 4 residues early relative to the CDR3; the germline J gene fills the gap. V gene TRBV13-1 combines with J gene TRBJ1-1; D is possibly TRBD1 (6 bases). The CDR3 totals 13 residues. CDR1 and CDR2 (germline): NSHNY, SYGAGN. The sequenced CDR3 bases are TGTGCCAGCAGTGGTGGGGGGGCGCGA. As protein: CASSGGGAR. The entire CDR3 reads CASSGGGAREVFF.

With respect to this clone: The genes are named according to mouse. The DNA ends 4 residues before the CDR3 does, and the rest of the CDR3 is filled in from the germline J gene. This rearrangement joins TRBV17 to TRBJ2-5; D perhaps matches TRBD1 (6 bases). The germline V gene has CDR1 MNHDT and CDR2 YYDKIL. Trimming took 2 bases from V and 3 from J, leaving 9 bases between them. The CDR3 contains 14 residues. This CDR3 reads CASSRSGEQDTQYF. The CDR3 bases that were read are TGTGCTAGCAGTAGATCAGGGGAACAAGAC.

This clone was counted ten times or more. The germline and genes are mouse ones. The missing CDR3 end, 4 residues past where the read stops, is filled in from the germline J gene. In the same sample, other DNA sequences code for this CDR3. V and J are TRBV13-1 and TRBJ2-3, with D perhaps matching TRBD2 (6 bases). Trimming shortened V by 0 bases and J by 0 bases, and 8 bases separated the two germline ends. This CDR3 region has 15 residues. Looked up from germline, CDR1 is NSHNY and CDR2 is SYGAGN. CDR3 DNA (partial): TGTGCCAGCAGTGATGCAGGGACTAGTGCAGAA. It yields the protein CASSDAGTSAE. In full, the CDR3 reads CASSDAGTSAETLYF.

This clone was picked up a small number of times. Genes and germline come from the mouse. Read data end 4 residues before the CDR3 end; the end is taken from the germline J gene. At the DNA level, this CDR3 is encoded by other sequences in the same sample as well. The chain is built from TRBV13-1 and TRBJ2-3; 7 bases fit TRBD1. CDR1 is NSHNY and CDR2 is SYGAGN in the germline V gene. The V segment lost 2 bases and the J segment 0 bases; nucleotides outside the gene matches: 3. This CDR3 has 15 residues. The chain's CDR3 is CASSEPRGSAETLYF. CDR3 bases read: TGTGCCAGCAGTGAGCCCAGGGGGAGTGCAGAA.

Regarding this clone: The genes and germline here are from mouse. The sequenced fragment ends 3 residues before the CDR3 boundary, so the rest is inferred from the germline J gene. The chain recombines TRBV5 with TRBJ1-6; TRBD1 matches at 12 bases. TRBJ1-6 is given ORF status, its function remaining uncertain. The V segment lost 4 bases and the J segment 6 bases; nucleotides outside the gene matches: 1. Per germline, CDR1 LGHNA and CDR2 YNLKQL (reference sequence). The CDR3 has 15 amino acids. The sequenced CDR3 bases are TGTGCCAGCAGCCGGGACAGGGGGCTTAATTCGCCC. This codes for CASSRDRGLNSP. The CDR3 in full is CASSRDRGLNSPLYF.

Notes on this clone: Mouse gene names and germline throughout. The missing CDR3 end, 4 residues past where the read stops, is filled in from the germline J gene. The same CDR3 arises from other DNA sequences in this sample as well. The chain has TRBV13-1 and TRBJ1-2; D may be TRBD1 (6 bases). This CDR3 spans 13 amino acids. Germline V gives CDR1 NSHNY, CDR2 SYGAGN. The V gene lost 5 bases and the J gene lost 4 bases, with 12 bases spanning the gap. The CDR3 bases that were read are TGTGCCAGCAGGGGGGGGGCGGGCTCC. This translates into CASRGGAGS. The whole CDR3 region reads CASRGGAGSDYTF.

Regarding this clone: Gene names are mouse gene names. The read terminates 4 residues ahead of where the CDR3 ends, so the germline J gene completes it. This sample also contains other DNA sequences that code for the same CDR3. The rearrangement uses TRBV13-1 and TRBJ1-2, with no clear D. Germline V gives CDR1 NSHNY, CDR2 SYGAGN. V dropped 5 bases and J dropped 1 base, with 6 bases sitting between them. The CDR3 length is 12 residues. CDR3 DNA, as far as it was read: TGTGCCAGCAGCCGACAAAACTCC. Its translation: CASSRQNS. The full CDR3 is CASSRQNSDYTF.

This clone turned up a few times. The genes are named according to mouse. The read ends 3 residues before the CDR3 terminus; that terminus is restored from the germline J gene. The chain joins TRBV13-1 to TRBJ1-6; 7 bases are a match to TRBD1. TRBJ1-6 carries the ORF label, with uncertain function. J gave up 3 bases and V 9 bases, and 6 bases lay outside the gene matches. The CDR3 contains 14 residues. Germline CDR1 and CDR2: NSHNY and SYGAGN. The CDR3 sequence: CATWTGIYNSPLYF. CDR3 DNA (partial): TGTGCCACCTGGACAGGAATCTATAATTCGCCC.

A note on this clone: Mouse names are used for the genes. From the germline J gene comes the end of the CDR3, since the read stops 4 residues before it. V and J are TRBV13-2 and TRBJ1-1, with D tentatively TRBD1 (6 bases). CDR1 NNHNN and CDR2 SYGAGS come from the germline V gene (reference sequence). This CDR3 is built from 15 residues. The CDR3 loop reads CASGESWGGAREVFF. The CDR3 DNA, read in part, is TGTGCCAGCGGTGAAAGCTGGGGGGGCGCGAGA.

As regards this clone: Mouse gene names and germline throughout. The read finishes 4 residues shy of the CDR3 end, and the germline J gene is used to complete it. The genes are TRBV13-1 and TRBJ1-2, with 9 bases identical to TRBD1. Trimming at V came to 3 bases and at J to 4 bases, leaving 4 bases not matched to a gene. Germline CDR1 NSHNY, CDR2 SYGAGN. This CDR3 region has 14 residues. The CDR3 sequence is CASSGDRDGSDYTF. The sequenced part of the CDR3 DNA is TGTGCCAGCAGTGGGGACAGGGACGGCTCC.

This clone occurred a few times. Gene names denote mouse genes. The read ends 4 residues early relative to the CDR3; the germline J gene fills the gap. J is TRBJ2-7 and V is TRBV1; D unclear. The CDR3 consists of 12 residues. The germline CDR1 and CDR2 sequences are NSQYPW and LRSPGD (reference sequence). The CDR3: CTCSADQYEQYF. The DNA read from the CDR3 is TGCACCTGCAGTGCAGATCAGTAT.

In its sample, this clone was seen a few times. The genes and germline here are from mouse. The read terminates 4 residues before the CDR3 end, so the remaining end is supplied by the germline J gene. The chain links TRBV13-2 to TRBJ2-1, with 8 bases aligning to TRBD2. Germline values: CDR1 NNHNN, CDR2 SYGAGS (reference sequence). J was trimmed by 4 bases and V by 9 bases; bases with no gene match: 9. The CDR3 runs 14 residues. CDR3 loop: CAIQPLGGYAEQFF. The CDR3 DNA, read in part, is TGTGCCATCCAGCCGCTGGGGGGTTATGCT.

This clone has a handful of counts. The listed genes are named as in mouse. The read ends 4 residues before the CDR3 terminus; that terminus is restored from the germline J gene. This chain joins TRBV13-1 and TRBJ1-1; tentative D call: TRBD1 (6 bases). In germline, CDR1 is NSHNY, CDR2 SYGAGN. The CDR3 covers 13 residues. V lost 3 bases and J lost 3, with 9 bases in between. CDR3 DNA (partial): TGTGCCAGCAGTGCCCAGGGGCACACA. Amino acid sequence: CASSAQGHT. The CDR3 as a whole reads CASSAQGHTEVFF.

With respect to this clone: Genes and germline are mouse. Read sequence stops 4 residues before the CDR3 end, and the germline J gene provides the missing end. The rearrangement links TRBV5 to TRBJ2-7; TRBD1 is a possible D gene (5 bases). CDR1 and CDR2 from the germline V gene are LGHNA and YNLKQL (reference sequence). The CDR3 spans 13 residues. CDR3 sequence reads: CASSQDREHEQYF. Incomplete CDR3 DNA: TGTGCCAGCAGCCAAGACAGGGAGCAT.

On this clone itself: The listed genes are named as in mouse. The read is 4 residues too short to cover the CDR3 end, so that end is filled in from the germline J gene. This chain links TRBV13-3 with TRBJ2-5, with 8 nucleotides matching TRBD1. Germline V gives CDR1 NNHDY, CDR2 SYVADS. CDR3 length equals 14 residues. The CDR3 sequence: CASSVDRARDTQYF. CDR3 bases read: TGTGCCAGCAGTGTGGACAGGGCACGAGAC.

Comments on this clone: Gene names are mouse gene names. The read halts 4 residues ahead of the CDR3 end, with the missing end drawn from the germline J gene. The gene calls are TRBV13-1 and TRBJ2-2; 7 bases align to TRBD1. The CDR3 spans 13 residues. V shed 3 bases, J shed 5 bases, and the junction held 1 base outside the gene matches. Germline V gene lookup returns CDR1 NSHNY and CDR2 SYGAGN. CDR3 DNA (partial): TGTGCCAGCAGTGTACAGGGGACCGGG. This encodes CASSVQGTG. The full CDR3 reads CASSVQGTGQLYF.

Only a few counts were recorded for this clone. Any gene name here is a mouse gene name. The missing CDR3 end, 4 residues past where the read stops, is filled in from the germline J gene. The chain employs TRBV1 and TRBJ2-1; 8 bases match TRBD1. The CDR3 length is 16 residues. CDR1 NSQYPW and CDR2 LRSPGD come from the germline V gene (reference sequence). Trimming at V came to 3 bases and at J to 6 bases, leaving 10 bases not matched to a gene. The DNA read from the CDR3 is TGCACCTGCAGTGCGCAGGGGGCGCGTATGGGTGCT. Protein: CTCSAQGARMGA. The whole CDR3 protein is CTCSAQGARMGAEQFF.

With respect to this clone: The germline and genes are mouse ones. The read ends 4 residues shy of where the CDR3 ends; the end is completed using the germline J gene. The chain uses TRBV1 and TRBJ2-5; the D gene is possibly TRBD1 (5 bases). V was clipped by 8 bases and J by 1 base, with 7 bases between them. The germline V gene encodes CDR1 NSQYPW and CDR2 LRSPGD (reference sequence). The CDR3 runs 12 residues. The sequenced CDR3 bases are TGCACCTGCGGCAGGGACCAAGAC. It yields the protein CTCGRDQD. The entire CDR3 reads CTCGRDQDTQYF.

On this clone itself: Germline and genes here are mouse. Sequencing ends 4 residues short of the CDR3 end; the germline J gene provides the rest. In the same sample, other DNA sequences code for this CDR3. The J gene is TRBJ2-2, the V gene TRBV19; TRBD1 might be the D (6 bases). The CDR3 extends over 15 amino acids. V dropped 2 bases and J dropped 0 bases, with 8 bases sitting between them. CDR1 and CDR2 from the germline V gene are FNHDT and SITEND (reference sequence). The CDR3 sequence is CASSIRQANTGQLYF. Partial CDR3 DNA: TGTGCCAGCAGTATCCGACAGGCAAACACCGGG. The full variable domain, completed using reference TRBV19 and TRBJ2-2, is GGIITQTPKFLIGQEGQKLTLKCQQNFNHDTMYWYRQDSGKGLRLIYYSITENDLQKGDLSEGYDASREKKSSFSLTVTSAQKNEMAVFLCASSIRQANTGQLYFGEGSKLTVL.

This clone was observed a handful of times. Any gene name here is a mouse gene name. The read halts 4 residues ahead of the CDR3 end, with the missing end drawn from the germline J gene. The chain links TRBV31 to TRBJ2-3, with 11 bases that match TRBD2. The CDR3 contains 12 residues. V lost 8 bases and J lost 3; bases outside the gene matches: 1. Per the germline V gene, CDR1 is GKSSPN and CDR2 is SITVG. CDR3 DNA (partial): TGTGCCGGGGACTGGGGGGCAGAA. This codes for CAGDWGAE. The full CDR3 sequence reads CAGDWGAETLYF. Looking up the rest from reference TRBV31 and TRBJ2-3 gives the full variable domain: AQTIHQWPVAEIKAVGSPLSLGCTIKGKSSPNLYWYWQATGGTLQQLFYSITVGQVESVVQLNLSASRPKDDQFILSTEKLLLSHSGFYLCAGDWGAETLYFGSGTRLTVL.

The table lists this clone with a few counts. Gene names are mouse gene names. The CDR3 end falls 4 residues outside the read, so it is completed with the germline J gene. The chain employs TRBV19 and TRBJ2-7, with a weak D call TRBD1 (7 bases). V was shortened by 1 base and J by 3 bases, with 11 bases between the two germline ends. CDR3 length: 14 amino acids. Per the germline V gene, CDR1 is FNHDT and CDR2 is SITEND (reference sequence). Partial CDR3 DNA: TGTGCCAGCAGTATATCGCAGGGGGGCTAT. Translating gives CASSISQGGY. The full CDR3 sequence reads CASSISQGGYEQYF.

About this clone: Any gene name here is a mouse gene name. Read sequence stops 4 residues before the CDR3 end, and the germline J gene provides the missing end. V is TRBV13-1 and J is TRBJ2-1, with 9 positions matching TRBD1. Trimming at V came to 2 bases and at J to 5 bases, leaving 2 bases not matched to a gene. The length of the CDR3 is 14 residues. The germline V gene encodes CDR1 NSHNY and CDR2 SYGAGN. Here the CDR3 reads CASSDRDRDAEQFF. Partial CDR3 DNA: TGTGCCAGCAGTGACCGGGACAGGGATGCT.

Comment on this clone: Gene and germline names: mouse. The sequenced fragment ends 4 residues before the CDR3 boundary, so the rest is inferred from the germline J gene. This chain joins TRBV13-1 and TRBJ2-7; 8 nucleotides line up with TRBD2. The J segment lost 3 bases and the V segment lost 1 base, leaving 6 bases of the junction unmatched. This CDR3 has 15 residues. From germline, CDR1 is NSHNY and CDR2 SYGAGN. The CDR3 reads CASSDPTGGIYEQYF. CDR3 DNA (partial): TGTGCCAGCAGTGATCCTACTGGGGGCATCTAT.

This clone was detected only a few times. Gene names refer to mouse genes. The sequence runs out 4 residues before the end of the CDR3; the remainder is reconstructed from the germline J gene. Other nucleotide sequences in the sample specify the same CDR3. The chain has TRBV1 and TRBJ2-5, with a tentative D call TRBD2 (6 bases). The germline CDR1 and CDR2 sequences are NSQYPW and LRSPGD (reference sequence). The CDR3 covers 12 residues. The part of the CDR3 DNA that was read is TGCACCTGCAGTGCACTGGGGGAC. Amino acid sequence: CTCSALGD. The full CDR3 reads CTCSALGDTQYF.

This clone was counted a few times. These gene names are mouse names. The CDR3 is cut off 4 residues early in the read; its end comes from the germline J gene. Other DNA sequences in this sample translate to the same CDR3. This sequence joins TRBV13-2 and TRBJ2-1, with a weak D call TRBD1 (6 bases). V lost 2 bases to trimming and J lost 0 bases, with 6 bases between them. The CDR3 contains 14 residues. Germline V CDR1 and CDR2: NNHNN, SYGAGS (reference sequence). The part of the CDR3 DNA that was read is TGTGCCAGCGGTGACAGGGGTAACTATGCT. As protein: CASGDRGNYA. The whole CDR3 protein reads CASGDRGNYAEQFF.

Concerning this clone itself: The germline and genes are mouse ones. The read stops 4 residues short of the end of the CDR3; the missing end is completed from the germline J gene. V gene TRBV1 combines with J gene TRBJ1-1, with 7 nucleotides matching TRBD1. CDR3 length equals 14 residues. The V gene's germline CDR1 is NSQYPW and CDR2 LRSPGD (reference sequence). Incomplete CDR3 DNA: TGCACCTGCAGTGCTGACAGGGAGTTTACA. It yields the protein CTCSADREFT. The whole CDR3 protein reads CTCSADREFTEVFF.

This clone was counted between two and nine times. Mouse gene names and germline throughout. The CDR3 goes on 4 residues after the read ends, and that part is filled in from the germline J gene. V usage is TRBV13-3 and J usage is TRBJ2-4, with unresolved D. Trimming cost V 5 bases and J 0 bases, with 13 bases left between them. Germline V gene sequence: CDR1 NNHDY, CDR2 SYVADS. The length of the CDR3 is 15 residues. The sequenced CDR3 bases are TGTGCCAGCAGCGGAAACAGAGATAGTCAAAAC. Encoded protein: CASSGNRDSQN. The CDR3 in full is CASSGNRDSQNTLYF.